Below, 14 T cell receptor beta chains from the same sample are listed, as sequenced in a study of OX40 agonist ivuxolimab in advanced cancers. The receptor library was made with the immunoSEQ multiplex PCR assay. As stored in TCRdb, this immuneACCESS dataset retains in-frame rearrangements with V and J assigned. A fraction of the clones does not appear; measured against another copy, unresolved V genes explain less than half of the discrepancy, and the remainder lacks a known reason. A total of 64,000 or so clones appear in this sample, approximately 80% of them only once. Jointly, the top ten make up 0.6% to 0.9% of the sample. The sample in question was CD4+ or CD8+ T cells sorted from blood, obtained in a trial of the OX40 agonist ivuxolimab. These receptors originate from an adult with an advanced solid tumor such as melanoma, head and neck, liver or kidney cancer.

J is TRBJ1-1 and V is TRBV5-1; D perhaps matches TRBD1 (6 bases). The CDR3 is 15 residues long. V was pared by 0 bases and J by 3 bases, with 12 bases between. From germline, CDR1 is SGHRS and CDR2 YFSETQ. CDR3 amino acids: CASSLGQAEDTEAFF. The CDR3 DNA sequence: TGCGCCAGCAGCTTGGGACAGGCGGAAGACACTGAAGCTTTCTTT.

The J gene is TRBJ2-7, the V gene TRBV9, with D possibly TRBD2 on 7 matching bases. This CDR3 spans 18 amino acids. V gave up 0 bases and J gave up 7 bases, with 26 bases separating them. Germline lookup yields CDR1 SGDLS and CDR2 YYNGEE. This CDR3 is CASSVAPGLVKGGGEQYF. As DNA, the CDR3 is TGTGCCAGCAGCGTAGCTCCCGGACTAGTTAAGGGGGGTGGTGAGCAGTACTTC.

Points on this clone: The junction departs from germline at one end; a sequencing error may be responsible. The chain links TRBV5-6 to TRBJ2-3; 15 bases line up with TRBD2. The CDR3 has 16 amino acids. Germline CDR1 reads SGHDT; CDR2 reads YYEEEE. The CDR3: CASSYGTSGGKDTQYF. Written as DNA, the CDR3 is TGTGCCAGCAGTTACGGGACTAGCGGGGGGAAAGATACACAGTATTTT.

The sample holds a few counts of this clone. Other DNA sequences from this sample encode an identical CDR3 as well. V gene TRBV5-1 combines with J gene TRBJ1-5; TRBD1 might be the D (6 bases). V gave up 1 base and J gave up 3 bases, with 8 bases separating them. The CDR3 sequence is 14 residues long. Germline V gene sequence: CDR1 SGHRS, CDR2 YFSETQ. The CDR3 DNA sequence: TGCGCCAGCAGCTTGACAGGGCCCAATCAGCCCCAGCATTTT. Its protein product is CASSLTGPNQPQHF.

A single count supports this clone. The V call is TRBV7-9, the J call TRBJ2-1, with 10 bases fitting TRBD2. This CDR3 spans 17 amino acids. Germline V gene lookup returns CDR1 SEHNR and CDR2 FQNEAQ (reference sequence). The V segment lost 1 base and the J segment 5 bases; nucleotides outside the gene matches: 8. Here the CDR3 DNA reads TGTGCCAGCAGCTTAGGGAGTCTAGCGGGGGACAACAATGAGCAGTTCTTC. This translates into CASSLGSLAGDNNEQFF.

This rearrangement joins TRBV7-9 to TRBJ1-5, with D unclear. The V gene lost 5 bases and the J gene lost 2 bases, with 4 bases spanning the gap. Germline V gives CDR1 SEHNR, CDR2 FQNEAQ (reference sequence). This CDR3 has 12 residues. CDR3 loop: CASSVGNQPQHF. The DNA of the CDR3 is TGTGCCAGCAGCGTCGGCAATCAGCCCCAGCATTTT.

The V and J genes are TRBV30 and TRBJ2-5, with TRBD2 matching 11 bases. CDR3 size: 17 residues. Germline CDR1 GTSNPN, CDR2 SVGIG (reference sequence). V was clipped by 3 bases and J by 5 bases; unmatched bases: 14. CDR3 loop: CAWRSGLRSSGRETQYF. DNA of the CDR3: TGTGCCTGGAGGTCCGGGTTAAGGTCTAGCGGGAGGGAGACCCAGTACTTC. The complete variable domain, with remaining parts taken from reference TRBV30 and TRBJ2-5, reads SQTIHQWPATLVQPVGSPLSLECTVEGTSNPNLYWYRQAAGRGLQLLFYSVGIGQISSEVPQNLSASRPQDRQFILSSKKLLLSDSGFYLCAWRSGLRSSGRETQYFGPGTRLLVL.

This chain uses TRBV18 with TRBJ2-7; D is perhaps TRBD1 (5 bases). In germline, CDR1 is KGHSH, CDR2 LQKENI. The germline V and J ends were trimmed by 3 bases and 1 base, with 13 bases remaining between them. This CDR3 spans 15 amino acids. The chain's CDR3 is CASSPVAGKSYEQYF. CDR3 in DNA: TGTGCCAGCTCACCGGTCGCAGGGAAATCCTACGAGCAGTACTTC.

CDR3 in amino acids: CASRPAGIVGGYTF. CDR3 sequence (DNA): TGTGCCAGCAGACCTGCCGGGATAGTGGGGGGCTACACCTTC. V is TRBV28 and J is TRBJ1-2; D unclear. The germline V gene has CDR1 MDHEN and CDR2 SYDVKM. V lost 6 bases and J 8 bases, leaving 19 bases between the germline ends. The CDR3 runs to 14 residues.

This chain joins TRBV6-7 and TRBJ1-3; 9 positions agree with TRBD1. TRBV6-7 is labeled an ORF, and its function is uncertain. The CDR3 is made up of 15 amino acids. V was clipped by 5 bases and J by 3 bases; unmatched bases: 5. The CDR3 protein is CASSRDREFGNTIYF. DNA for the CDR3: TGTGCCAGCAGTCGGGACAGGGAGTTTGGAAACACCATATATTTT.

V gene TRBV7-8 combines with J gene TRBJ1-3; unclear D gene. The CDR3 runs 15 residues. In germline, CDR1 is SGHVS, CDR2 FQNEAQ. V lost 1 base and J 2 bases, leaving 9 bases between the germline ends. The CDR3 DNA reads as TGTGCCAGCAGCTTAGATTTGGGGACTGGAAACACCATATATTTT. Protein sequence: CASSLDLGTGNTIYF.

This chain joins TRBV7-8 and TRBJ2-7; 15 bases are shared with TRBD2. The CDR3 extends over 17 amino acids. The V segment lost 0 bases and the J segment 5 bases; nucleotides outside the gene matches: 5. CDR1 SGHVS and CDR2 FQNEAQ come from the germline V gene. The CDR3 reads CASSLARTSGRAHEQYF. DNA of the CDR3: TGTGCCAGCAGCTTAGCGAGGACTAGCGGGAGGGCCCACGAGCAGTACTTC.

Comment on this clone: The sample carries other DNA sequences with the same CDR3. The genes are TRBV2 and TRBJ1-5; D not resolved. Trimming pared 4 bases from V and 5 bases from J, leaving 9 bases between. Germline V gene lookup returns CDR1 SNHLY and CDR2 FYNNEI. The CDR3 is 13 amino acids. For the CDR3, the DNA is TGTGCCAGCAGTGGAAATGGGGATCAGCCCCAGCATTTT. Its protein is CASSGNGDQPQHF.

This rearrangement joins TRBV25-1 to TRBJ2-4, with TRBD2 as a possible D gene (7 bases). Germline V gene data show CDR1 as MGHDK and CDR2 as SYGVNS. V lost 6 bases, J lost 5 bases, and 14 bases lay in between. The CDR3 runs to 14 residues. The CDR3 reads CASSARGGENIQYF. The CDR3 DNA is TGTGCCAGCAGCGCGAGGGGGGGCGAAAACATTCAGTACTTC.